A single sample gave rise to the 23 T cell receptor beta chains below, sequenced in a study of Tregs in tolerant kidney transplant recipients. Related graft donors supplied nonmyeloablative bone marrow transplants, and mixed chimerism was transient. The table came from immunoSEQ multiplex PCR; TCRdb's copy has only in-frame clones and leaves some out. Its clone listing holds about 6,300 clones. The sequences come from CD4+ T cells from blood (PBMCs), collected 6 months after the transplant. The source of these receptors is a human patient who received a combined kidney and bone marrow transplant. The graft donor may be the source of some T cells.

On this clone itself: The observed sequence ends 3 residues before the CDR3 terminus, with the missing tail filled in from the germline J gene. The chain employs TRBV20-1 and TRBJ1-1, with D possibly matching TRBD1 (5 bases). Germline loops: CDR1 DFQATT, CDR2 SNEGSKA (reference sequence). Trimming left V 5 bases short and J 5 bases short, with 15 bases between. The CDR3 consists of 13 residues. The CDR3 here is CSAPGGGGTEAFF. The CDR3 bases that were read are TGCAGTGCTCCCGGCGGGGGGGGTACTGAA.

CDR3 DNA, as far as it was read: TGTGCCAGCAGCTACCCCCTGGGGGACAGGGGTGGC. It specifies CASSYPLGDRGG. The whole CDR3 reads CASSYPLGDRGGYTF. The chain recombines TRBV28 with TRBJ1-2; 10 nucleotides align to TRBD1. From the germline J gene comes the end of the CDR3, since the read stops 3 residues before it. Trimming took 6 bases from V and 7 from J; bases not matched to a gene: 11. The CDR3 totals 15 residues. Germline lookup yields CDR1 MDHEN and CDR2 SYDVKM.

Notes on this clone: The read stops 3 residues short of the end of the CDR3; the missing end is completed from the germline J gene. V gene TRBV6-2 or TRBV6-3 combines with J gene TRBJ1-5; 7 nucleotides agree with TRBD1. Germline values: CDR1 MNHEY, CDR2 SVGEGT. This CDR3 is built from 15 residues. With 2 bases clipped from V and 0 bases from J, the junction kept 1 base outside the gene matches. The DNA read from the CDR3 is TGTGCCAGCAGTTACGACAGGGCTAGCAATCAGCCC. Translation gives CASSYDRASNQP. The complete CDR3 sequence is CASSYDRASNQPQHF.

In regard to this clone: Read data end 3 residues before the CDR3 end; the end is taken from the germline J gene. The chain links TRBV5-1 to TRBJ2-1; TRBD1 agrees at 7 bases. Germline CDR1 reads SGHRS; CDR2 reads YFSETQ. CDR3 size: 13 residues. V gave up 5 bases and J gave up 3 bases; unmatched junction bases: 2. The sequenced CDR3 bases are TGCGCCAGCAGTGGACAGGTCTACAATGAG. Amino acid sequence: CASSGQVYNE. The whole CDR3 is CASSGQVYNEQFF.

As for this clone: With the read ending 3 residues before the CDR3 end, the germline J gene is used to fill in that end. The rearrangement links TRBV20-1 to TRBJ2-7; D unclear. From germline, CDR1 is DFQATT and CDR2 SNEGSKA (reference sequence). Deletions cut 3 bases from V and 0 bases from J, with 12 bases between. This CDR3 region has 14 residues. CDR3 in amino acids: CSASPGGDSYEQYF. The part of the CDR3 DNA that was read is TGCAGTGCTAGTCCGGGTGGAGACTCCTACGAG.

The sequenced part of the CDR3 DNA is TGTGCCAGTAGTATAGTAATAGGACTACCTCCGTACAATGAG. Translating it yields CASSIVIGLPPYNE. The whole CDR3 protein is CASSIVIGLPPYNEQFF. The V gene is TRBV19, the J gene TRBJ2-1; possible D gene TRBD2, 6 bases. The read is 3 residues too short to cover the CDR3 end, so that end is filled in from the germline J gene. V dropped 1 base and J dropped 4 bases, with 17 bases sitting between them. The CDR3 has 17 amino acids. CDR1 and CDR2 (germline): LNHDA, SQIVND (reference sequence).

Of note for this clone: The CDR3 end falls 3 residues outside the read, so it is completed with the germline J gene. The chain joins TRBV9 to TRBJ1-4; tentatively, D is TRBD1 (6 bases). Germline CDR1 and CDR2: SGDLS and YYNGEE. V was cut by 3 bases and J by 8 bases, with 17 bases left in between. CDR3 length equals 15 residues. The CDR3 is CASSDGGAGGEKLFF. The sequenced CDR3 bases are TGTGCCAGCAGCGACGGGGGGGCCGGGGGAGAAAAA.

Points on this clone: The observed sequence ends 3 residues before the CDR3 terminus, with the missing tail filled in from the germline J gene. The V gene is TRBV18, the J gene TRBJ2-2; TRBD1 agrees at 7 bases. Trimming cost V 5 bases and J 5 bases; bases outside gene matches: 5. CDR1 and CDR2 from the germline V gene are KGHSH and LQKENI. The CDR3 is made up of 14 amino acids. CDR3 in amino acids: CASSSGTETGELFF. The CDR3 DNA, read in part, is TGTGCCAGCTCATCCGGGACAGAGACCGGGGAG.

Remarks on this clone: The read ends 3 residues shy of where the CDR3 ends; the end is completed using the germline J gene. The chain joins TRBV16 to TRBJ1-3, with D perhaps TRBD1 (5 bases). CDR1 KGHSY and CDR2 FQNENV come from the germline V gene. This CDR3 is built from 16 residues. Trimming stripped 0 bases from V and 3 bases from J, with 12 bases between. The part of the CDR3 DNA that was read is TGTGCCAGCAGCCAATCACGCCAGGGCTTTGGAAACACC. Translated, it gives CASSQSRQGFGNT. The full-length CDR3 reads as CASSQSRQGFGNTIYF. The full variable domain, rest sourced from reference TRBV16 and TRBJ1-3, is GEEVAQTPKHLVRGEGQKAKLYCAPIKGHSYVFWYQQVLKNEFKFLISFQNENVFDETGMPKERFSAKCLPNSPCSLEIQATKLEDSAVYFCASSQSRQGFGNTIYFGEGSWLTVV.

On this clone: Read sequence stops 3 residues before the CDR3 end, and the germline J gene provides the missing end. V usage is TRBV19 and J usage is TRBJ2-2; 10 positions match TRBD1. The CDR3 totals 16 residues. The trim removed 5 bases at V and 6 bases at J, leaving 9 bases unmatched. Germline CDR1 LNHDA, CDR2 SQIVND (reference sequence). The CDR3 region is CASSPSDRGRSGELFF. The sequenced CDR3 bases are TGTGCCAGTAGTCCGTCGGACAGGGGGAGGTCCGGGGAG.

On this clone: The observed sequence ends 3 residues before the CDR3 terminus, with the missing tail filled in from the germline J gene. The chain joins TRBV4-1 to TRBJ2-3; 8 nucleotides line up with TRBD1. CDR3 length: 10 amino acids. Germline V CDR1 and CDR2: MGHRA, YSYEKL. CDR3 amino acids: CARNRGAQYF. The part of the CDR3 DNA that was read is TGCGCCAGAAACAGGGGGGCG.

Of note for this clone: Read sequence stops 3 residues before the CDR3 end, and the germline J gene provides the missing end. V gene TRBV10-3 combines with J gene TRBJ1-2; 8 bases fit TRBD1. Trimming at V came to 7 bases and at J to 0 bases, leaving 4 bases not matched to a gene. CDR3 length equals 14 residues. In germline, CDR1 is ENHRY, CDR2 SYGVKD. CDR3 DNA, as far as it was read: TGTGCCATCACTGGGACAGGAGCTAACTATGGC. Residues: CAITGTGANYG. Given in full, the CDR3 is CAITGTGANYGYTF.

Points on this clone: Read data end 3 residues before the CDR3 end; the end is taken from the germline J gene. The chain recombines TRBV28 with TRBJ2-1, with TRBD2 identical over 8 bases. The CDR3 runs to 16 residues. Germline loops: CDR1 MDHEN, CDR2 SYDVKM. V shed 5 bases and J 7 bases; nucleotides not matched to a gene: 13. CDR3 in amino acids: CASSKSSGSSRNEQFF. Incomplete CDR3 DNA: TGTGCCAGCAGTAAATCCAGCGGGAGCTCTAGGAATGAG.

This clone is deemed medium-sized by its frequency. The read finishes 3 residues shy of the CDR3 end, and the germline J gene is used to complete it. The V and J genes are TRBV20-1 and TRBJ2-3, with D perhaps TRBD2 (6 bases). Germline CDR1 reads DFQATT; CDR2 reads SNEGSKA (reference sequence). V was cut by 8 bases and J by 3 bases, with 21 bases left in between. The CDR3 contains 15 residues. The sequenced CDR3 bases are TGCAGTACCCAACAGGCCAAAGGGAGGACAGATACG. This translates into CSTQQAKGRTDT. The complete CDR3 sequence is CSTQQAKGRTDTQYF.

Of note for this clone: Read sequence stops 3 residues before the CDR3 end, and the germline J gene provides the missing end. The chain carries TRBV2 and TRBJ1-2; D ambiguous. CDR1 and CDR2 (germline): SNHLY, FYNNEI. CDR3 length: 13 amino acids. V was pared by 3 bases and J by 3 bases, with 8 bases between. The CDR3 bases that were read are TGTGCCAGCAGTGACTGGGCTGACTATGGC. Translating it yields CASSDWADYG. The CDR3, in full, reads CASSDWADYGYTF.

Concerning this clone: The read falls 3 residues short of the CDR3 end, and the missing part is taken from the germline J gene. V is TRBV19 and J is TRBJ2-1; 8 bases align to TRBD1. The CDR3 runs 16 residues. Germline CDR1 and CDR2: LNHDA and SQIVND (reference sequence). The junction had 6 bases not matched to a gene; V was cut back by 4 bases and J by 1 base. CDR3 DNA, as far as it was read: TGTGCCAGTAGTACATGGACAGGGAGATCCTACAATGAG. Encoded protein: CASSTWTGRSYNE. The complete CDR3 sequence is CASSTWTGRSYNEQFF.

In terms of frequency, this clone is medium-sized (0.01 to 0.1%). The CDR3 end falls 3 residues outside the read, so it is completed with the germline J gene. The J gene is TRBJ2-6, the V gene TRBV6-1; no clear D. CDR3 length equals 15 residues. Deletions cut 2 bases from V and 0 bases from J, with 5 bases between. The germline V gene encodes CDR1 MNHNS and CDR2 SASEGT. The covered CDR3 bases are TGTGCCAGCAGTGAACGTTTCTCTGGGGCCAACGTC. Its translation: CASSERFSGANV. The full CDR3 protein is CASSERFSGANVLTF.

CDR3 amino acids: CSATPLAGESYNEQFF. The part of the CDR3 DNA that was read is TGCAGTGCGACTCCTTTAGCGGGAGAGTCCTACAATGAG. V and J are TRBV20-1 and TRBJ2-1; 9 bases align to TRBD2. The read terminates 3 residues before the CDR3 end, so the remaining end is supplied by the germline J gene. This CDR3 is 16 amino acids long. V lost 6 bases to trimming and J lost 1 base; unmatched junction nucleotides: 10. The germline CDR1 and CDR2 sequences are DFQATT and SNEGSKA (reference sequence).

As concerns this clone: Read data end 3 residues before the CDR3 end; the end is taken from the germline J gene. V and J are TRBV18 and TRBJ1-2; a weak D match, TRBD1 (5 bases). The CDR3 contains 18 residues. Germline lookup yields CDR1 KGHSH and CDR2 LQKENI. Deletions cut 1 base from V and 3 bases from J, with 21 bases between. The DNA read from the CDR3 is TGTGCCAGCTCACCACTAGGTCTCAAGGGGAGCCCAGACTATGGC. Translating gives CASSPLGLKGSPDYG. The full CDR3 sequence reads CASSPLGLKGSPDYGYTF. Filled out from reference TRBV18 and TRBJ1-2, the complete variable domain reads NAGVMQNPRHLVRRRGQEARLRCSPMKGHSHVYWYRQLPEEGLKFMVYLQKENIIDESGMPKERFSAEFPKEGPSILRIQQVVRGDSAAYFCASSPLGLKGSPDYGYTFGSGTRLTVV.

This clone shows up as medium-sized by frequency. The CDR3 end lies 3 residues beyond the end of the read and is filled in from the germline J gene. The V and J genes are TRBV30 and TRBJ1-4; D is uncertain. CDR3 size: 13 residues. The V and J ends lost 6 bases and 5 bases respectively, with 13 bases between them. Germline V CDR1 and CDR2: GTSNPN, SVGIG (reference sequence). The CDR3 protein is CACSAQRNEKLFF. The sequenced part of the CDR3 DNA is TGTGCCTGTTCTGCACAGCGGAATGAAAAA.

With regard to this clone: The CDR3 end lies 3 residues beyond the end of the read and is filled in from the germline J gene. V gene TRBV20-1 combines with J gene TRBJ2-7, with D possibly being TRBD2 (5 bases). Trimming cost V 5 bases and J 2 bases, with 19 bases left between them. The CDR3 is made up of 15 amino acids. Germline CDR1 DFQATT, CDR2 SNEGSKA (reference sequence). CDR3 loop: CSAPPARGGTYEQYF. The covered CDR3 bases are TGCAGTGCTCCTCCAGCCCGCGGAGGTACCTACGAG.

As for this clone: The DNA ends 3 residues before the CDR3 does, and the rest of the CDR3 is filled in from the germline J gene. The chain links TRBV14 to TRBJ2-7; D might be TRBD1 (5 bases). There are 12 residues in the CDR3. Trimming took 4 bases from V and 1 from J, leaving 5 bases between them. Germline assignment: CDR1 SGHDN and CDR2 FVKESK. CDR3 sequence: CASSRQSYEQYF. The sequenced CDR3 bases are TGTGCCAGCAGCCGACAGTCCTACGAG.

As concerns this clone: The observed sequence ends 3 residues before the CDR3 terminus, with the missing tail filled in from the germline J gene. The rearrangement uses TRBV18 and TRBJ1-2; weak D call: TRBD1 (6 bases). Germline assignment: CDR1 KGHSH and CDR2 LQKENI. The CDR3 runs 14 residues. The V gene lost 6 bases and the J gene lost 1 base, with 12 bases spanning the gap. Incomplete CDR3 DNA: TGTGCCAGCTCCCCGGACAGCTATAACTATGGC. Encoded protein: CASSPDSYNYG. The full CDR3 protein reads CASSPDSYNYGYTF.